A single TCR beta chain is shown here with its context. CDR3 length equals 13 residues. Germline assignment: CDR1 GTSNPN and CDR2 SVGIG (reference sequence). Losses at the gene ends were 4 bases for V and 3 bases for J; bases not matched to a gene: 3. These data belong to a study of control samples from healthy donors and cancer patients. Libraries were prepared by immunoSEQ multiplex PCR; TCRdb keeps only in-frame clonotypes and omits some of them. This table has over 80,000 clones, 75% to 85% appearing once. This sequence joins TRBV30 and TRBJ1-2; TRBD1 aligns across 9 bases. Specimen: blood. This TCR was sampled from a woman between 25 and 40 years old in good health. The CDR3 bases are TGTGCCTGGACCCGGGACAGGGACTATGGCTACACCTTC. Residues: CAWTRDRDYGYTF.